The clone carrying this T cell receptor (beta chain) was observed a few times. The antigen remains unidentified. The data were taken from a study of tumor-infiltrating lymphocytes in primary liver carcinoma. Overall study context: Samples yielded about 3.5 to 7.5 million productive TCRbeta reads, similar across tissue types.

General study points: Tumor-adjacent and tumor-blood pairs shared less of their repertoires than tumor region pairs shared.

Germline V gene data show CDR1 as SGHRS and CDR2 as YFSETQ. V shed 2 bases, J shed 3 bases, and the junction held 1 base outside the gene matches. The CDR3 length is 13 residues. The input was around 0.5 ug total RNA; TCR beta cDNA was made from it with a constant-region primer. Three nested multiplex PCR rounds, a slightly modified ARM-PCR method, built the TCR beta libraries. TRBV1-TRBV30 forward primers paired with a C-beta reverse primer drove the first two PCR rounds, 10 cycles each. MiXCR was run by TCRdb on the multiplex PCR reads, yielding one entry per CDR3 protein. The sample has 300,000 to 350,000 distinct CDR3 sequences, about 65% seen once. Unsorted whole blood yielded blood RNA, and germline DNA was extracted as well. These patients lived with chronic HBV infection and had never been treated.

Material: peripheral blood. This TCR was sampled from a man in his forties with primary liver carcinoma and hepatitis B virus infection. This chain connects TRBV5-1 to TRBJ2-5, with 7 bases identical to TRBD2. CDR3 nucleotides: TGCGCCAGCAGCTTCCGGGAGGAAGAGACCCAGTACTTC. Amino acid sequence: CASSFREEETQYF.